The clone carrying this T cell receptor beta chain was counted a few times. Germline CDR1 and CDR2: MNHEY and SMNVEV (reference sequence). The junction had 1 base not matched to a gene; V was cut back by 8 bases and J by 3 bases. The CDR3 is 12 residues long. The data belong to a study of blood T cell repertoires in COVID-19. As for the study in general: The United States, Italy and Spain provided the acute and convalescent COVID-19 samples. T cells, B-cell-depleted T cells, or PBMCs supplied cDNA or gDNA.

Original processing methods: Reference gene primers were amplified, and this amplification served to estimate nucleated cell counts. The data were produced by immunoSEQ multiplex PCR, yet TCRdb's version contains in-frame clones alone and is incomplete. V, J and clone size are those of that table, while D and trimming were read from the DNA. The sample lists 230,000 or so clones, more than 65% occurring once. The sample was peripheral blood. This TCR was recovered from a man in his fifties or sixties with active or convalescent COVID-19. This chain uses TRBV27 with TRBJ2-5; 9 bases fit TRBD1. The CDR3 here is CASGTGKETQYF. The CDR3 DNA is TGTGCCAGCGGGACAGGGAAAGAGACCCAGTACTTC.